These 32 T cell receptor beta chains came from one sample sequenced in a study of T cells in Graves' hyperthyroidism and ophthalmopathy. From RNA transcripts, TCR beta CDR3 regions were amplified. HTBI primers were employed in a first-round RT-PCR of the TCR CDR3. TCRdb called the multiplex PCR reads again in MiXCR, with one record for every CDR3 protein. The data hold about 560,000 distinct CDR3 sequences, with around a sixth observed a single time. The sequencing sample was made of blood. The receptor set was obtained from a woman between 25 and 40 years old with Graves' hyperthyroidism.

This clonotype was recorded at least ten times. J is TRBJ2-7 and V is TRBV10-1; D may be TRBD1 (5 bases). Trimming stripped 4 bases from V and 2 bases from J, with 12 bases between. CDR1 is WNHNN, CDR2 SYGVQD, per germline (reference sequence). The CDR3 contains 14 residues. CDR3 region: CASSGGSNPYEQYF. In nucleotides, the CDR3 is TGCGCCAGCAGTGGGGGCAGTAACCCCTACGAGCAGTACTTC.

There are many counts of this clonotype. This sequence joins TRBV11-2 and TRBJ1-2; 10 bases align to TRBD1. Germline V gene lookup returns CDR1 SGHAT and CDR2 FQNNGV. The CDR3 spans 15 residues. J gave up 8 bases and V 0 bases, and 6 bases lay outside the gene matches. Here the CDR3 reads CASSLDWTGGEGYTF. In DNA, the CDR3 is TGTGCCAGCAGCTTAGACTGGACAGGGGGTGAGGGCTACACCTTC.

In the case of this clonotype: The DNA is omitted, as the CDR3 cannot be located on it reliably, and the CDR3 follows TCRdb's listing. The V call is TRBV11-2, the J call TRBJ2-2; the table names TRBD1, a call not compared with the DNA. 19 amino acids form the CDR3, both terminal residues included. Per the germline V gene, CDR1 is SGHAT and CDR2 is FQNNGV. CDR3 residues: CASSLDRGNSPLHFGELFF.

The J gene is TRBJ2-4, the V gene TRBV29-1; D remains unclear. Germline V gives CDR1 SQVTM, CDR2 ANQGSEA. This CDR3 spans 13 amino acids. V was clipped by 7 bases and J by 3 bases, with 13 bases between them. The CDR3 DNA follows: TGCAGCGAGACCCCTCTAGGCAAAAACATTCAGTACTTC. Protein: CSETPLGKNIQYF.

This chain connects TRBV20-1 to TRBJ1-6; D is unclear. Germline loops: CDR1 DFQATT, CDR2 SNEGSKA (reference sequence). The CDR3 is 13 residues long. V dropped 7 bases and J dropped 7 bases, with 14 bases sitting between them. CDR3 amino acids: CSGLDGLNSPLHF. For the CDR3, the DNA is TGCAGTGGCCTTGACGGACTCAATTCACCCCTCCACTTT.

Ten or more counts support this clonotype. The chain couples TRBV20-1 to TRBJ2-5; D is possibly TRBD1 (5 bases). The CDR3 consists of 13 residues. The germline CDR1 and CDR2 sequences are DFQATT and SNEGSKA (reference sequence). The CDR3 DNA is TGCAGCCCAGGGCAGGGCATAAAAGAGACCCAGTACTTC. It encodes CSPGQGIKETQYF.

In its sample, this clonotype was seen many times. The V and J genes are TRBV18 and TRBJ1-1; possibly TRBD1 for D (5 bases). CDR3 length: 13 amino acids. Trimming took 2 bases from V and 5 from J, leaving 9 bases between them. Germline loops: CDR1 KGHSH, CDR2 LQKENI. The CDR3 DNA is TGTGCCAGCTCACCAATTCAGGGAACTGAAGCTTTCTTT. Its translation: CASSPIQGTEAFF.

The table lists this clonotype with many counts. The CDR3: CASSPDLVAFF. CDR3 sequence (DNA): TGTGCCAGCTCACCAGACTTGGTAGCTTTCTTT. The V call is TRBV18, the J call TRBJ1-1; D is undetermined. V lost 2 bases and J lost 10, with 8 bases in between. The CDR3 has 11 amino acids. Germline lookup yields CDR1 KGHSH and CDR2 LQKENI.

This clonotype was picked up a small number of times. The V call is TRBV13, the J call TRBJ1-1; D remains unclear. The V end lost 5 bases, the J end lost 5 bases, and 18 bases lay between the germline ends. The germline V gene encodes CDR1 PRHDT and CDR2 FYEKMQ (reference sequence). The CDR3 consists of 15 residues. The CDR3 sequence: CASSIRKRGRTEAFF. In nucleotides, the CDR3 is TGTGCCAGCAGCATTCGAAAGCGAGGGAGGACTGAAGCTTTCTTT.

This clonotype was detected only a few times. The chain employs TRBV5-8 and TRBJ1-4; D is perhaps TRBD1 (5 bases). CDR3 length: 17 residues. The germline CDR1 and CDR2 sequences are SGHTS and YDEGEE. V was trimmed by 0 bases and J by 3 bases, leaving 15 bases between them. DNA for the CDR3: TGTGCCAGCAGCTTGGGGGACTTCAGGGACCCTAATGAAAAACTGTTTTTT. It translates to CASSLGDFRDPNEKLFF.

This clonotype was found a few times. The chain carries TRBV9 and TRBJ2-1, with a tentative D call TRBD2 (6 bases). Germline values: CDR1 SGDLS, CDR2 YYNGEE. CDR3 length equals 16 residues. V gave up 4 bases and J gave up 7 bases, with 21 bases separating them. CDR3 region: CASSITSFGGPNEQFF. In nucleotides, the CDR3 is TGTGCCAGCAGCATCACTAGCTTCGGTGGTCCAAATGAGCAGTTCTTC.

This clonotype was seen many times. The V call is TRBV3-1, the J call TRBJ2-7, with 8 bases matching TRBD2. This CDR3 has 15 amino acids. Germline V lookup: CDR1 LGHDT, CDR2 YNNKEL (reference sequence). J was trimmed by 4 bases and V by 4 bases; bases with no gene match: 9. The CDR3 is CASSPGLALRYEQYF. In DNA form, the CDR3 reads TGTGCCAGCAGCCCTGGACTAGCTCTAAGGTACGAGCAGTACTTC.

Many counts were recorded for this clonotype. The chain carries TRBV6-1 and TRBJ2-3, with 13 bases lining up with TRBD2. Trimming removed 11 bases from V and 2 bases from J; junction bases left unmatched: 10. The CDR3 sequence is 16 residues long. Looked up from germline, CDR1 is MNHNS and CDR2 is SASEGT. The CDR3 region is CAGSWGLAGSTDTQYF. CDR3 bases: TGTGCCGGCTCATGGGGACTAGCGGGGTCCACAGATACGCAGTATTTT.

This chain uses TRBV19 with TRBJ2-7, with TRBD2 matching over 9 bases. J gave up 5 bases and V 9 bases, and 11 bases lay outside the gene matches. CDR1 and CDR2 from the germline V gene are LNHDA and SQIVND (reference sequence). The length of the CDR3 is 14 residues. The CDR3 spells CASQARAGGNEQYF. As DNA, the CDR3 is TGTGCCAGCCAGGCACGAGCGGGAGGTAACGAGCAGTACTTC.

The chain recombines TRBV6-1 with TRBJ2-3; 11 bases match TRBD2. Germline V gene data show CDR1 as MNHNS and CDR2 as SASEGT. The ends lost 6 bases at V and 2 bases at J; junction bases unmatched: 25. The CDR3 is 22 residues long. The CDR3 sequence is CASSSGGLAGSLNRRSTDTQYF. CDR3 nucleotides: TGTGCCAGCAGCTCCGGCGGACTAGCGGGTAGCCTGAATAGGAGATCCACAGATACGCAGTATTTT.

At least ten counts were recorded for this clonotype. The chain has TRBV7-9 and TRBJ2-1, with 15 bases that match TRBD2. Germline V CDR1 and CDR2: SEHNR, FQNEAQ (reference sequence). The CDR3 is made up of 20 amino acids. V shed 5 bases, J shed 2 bases, and the junction held 13 bases outside the gene matches. CDR3 DNA sequence: TGTGCCAGCAGCGTACCTCCGGGACTAGCGGGAGGCCGTACCTACAATGAGCAGTTCTTC. Its protein product is CASSVPPGLAGGRTYNEQFF.

The V call is TRBV6-5, the J call TRBJ2-2, with D possibly called TRBD1 or TRBD2 (5 bases each). Trimming shortened V by 1 base and J by 1 base, and 13 bases separated the two germline ends. Germline V CDR1 and CDR2: MNHEY, SVGAGI. This CDR3 contains 17 residues. CDR3 protein: CASSYFGTQVNTGELFF. CDR3 DNA sequence: TGTGCCAGCAGTTACTTCGGGACCCAGGTGAACACCGGGGAGCTGTTTTTT.

This clonotype came up a few times. The genes are TRBV12-3 or TRBV12-4 and TRBJ1-2, with 10 bases matching TRBD1. The CDR3 contains 15 residues. V lost 4 bases, J lost 3 bases, and 5 bases stayed unmatched. As DNA, the CDR3 is TGTGCCAGCAGTTCAAGACAGGGGGCGTACTATGGCTACACCTTC. It specifies CASSSRQGAYYGYTF.

This clonotype was detected many times. DNA of the CDR3: TGTGCCAGCAGCTACTTAACTAGCGTTACCTCCTACAATGAGCAGTTCTTC. It translates to CASSYLTSVTSYNEQFF. The chain carries TRBV3-1 and TRBJ2-1, with TRBD2 matching over 7 bases. The CDR3 extends over 17 amino acids. The germline gives CDR1 LGHDT, CDR2 YNNKEL (reference sequence). V lost 5 bases to trimming and J lost 0 bases; unmatched junction nucleotides: 10.

This clonotype was found a few times. The chain employs TRBV20-1 and TRBJ1-6; D ambiguous. V was pared by 0 bases and J by 6 bases, with 12 bases between. The CDR3 runs to 15 residues. Germline V CDR1 and CDR2: DFQATT, SNEGSKA (reference sequence). CDR3 sequence (DNA): TGCAGTGCTAGAGATGGAGGACCGCTTAATTCACCCCTCCACTTT. It specifies CSARDGGPLNSPLHF.

This clonotype was counted many times. The chain links TRBV27 to TRBJ2-7; 10 nucleotides match TRBD2. The J segment lost 2 bases and the V segment lost 3 bases, leaving 7 bases of the junction unmatched. This CDR3 contains 16 residues. CDR1 and CDR2 (germline): MNHEY, SMNVEV (reference sequence). This CDR3 is CASSLASGRFPYEQYF. CDR3 DNA: TGTGCCAGCAGTTTGGCTAGCGGGAGATTCCCCTACGAGCAGTACTTC.

This clonotype was recorded at least ten times. CDR3 loop: CASSLGLAGVSNEQFF. CDR3 in DNA: TGTGCCAGCAGCTTAGGCCTAGCGGGAGTATCCAATGAGCAGTTCTTC. The chain carries TRBV7-3 and TRBJ2-1; 10 bases agree with TRBD2. Germline-derived CDR1 and CDR2 are SGHTA and FQGTGA. The CDR3 contains 16 residues. V trimming: 2 bases; J trimming: 6 bases; junction bases outside the gene matches: 7.

This clonotype was observed many times. The chain carries TRBV5-1 and TRBJ2-7; D not resolved. Germline CDR1 is SGHRS and CDR2 is YFSETQ. The CDR3 covers 14 residues. V lost 1 base and J 2 bases, leaving 10 bases between the germline ends. CDR3: CASSLSAGTYEQYF. The CDR3 DNA follows: TGCGCCAGCAGCTTGTCGGCAGGTACCTACGAGCAGTACTTC. Full variable domain (outside the CDR3, taken from reference TRBV5-1 and TRBJ2-7): KAGVTQTPRYLIKTRGQQVTLSCSPISGHRSVSWYQQTPGQGLQFLFEYFSETQRNKGNFPGRFSGRQFSNSRSEMNVSTLELGDSALYLCASSLSAGTYEQYFGPGTRLTVT.

This clonotype was observed at least ten times. This chain links TRBV20-1 with TRBJ2-7, with no clear D. V was trimmed by 1 base and J by 5 bases, leaving 21 bases between them. In germline, CDR1 is DFQATT, CDR2 SNEGSKA (reference sequence). CDR3 size: 16 residues. The CDR3 is CSARVASIFPSDEQYF. In DNA, the CDR3 is TGCAGTGCTAGAGTGGCTAGTATTTTTCCCTCAGACGAGCAGTACTTC.

The genes are TRBV15 and TRBJ2-7, with D hard to call. Germline CDR1 reads LNHNV; CDR2 reads YYDKDF (reference sequence). Deletions cut 1 base from V and 5 bases from J, with 15 bases between. This CDR3 region has 15 residues. The CDR3: CATSRATAHKHEQYF. CDR3 sequence (DNA): TGTGCCACCAGCAGAGCCACGGCCCACAAGCACGAGCAGTACTTC.

The chain employs TRBV27 and TRBJ1-5; no clear D. V shed 0 bases and J shed 0 bases, with 6 bases lying between them. Looked up from germline, CDR1 is MNHEY and CDR2 is SMNVEV (reference sequence). CDR3 length: 15 residues. The CDR3 coding sequence is TGTGCCAGCAGTTTATCGGCGTATAGCAATCAGCCCCAGCATTTT. This translates into CASSLSAYSNQPQHF.

This clonotype was recorded at least ten times. The chain has TRBV19 and TRBJ2-3, with 9 bases that match TRBD1. CDR1 LNHDA and CDR2 SQIVND come from the germline V gene (reference sequence). The CDR3 extends over 15 amino acids. V gave up 9 bases and J gave up 1 base; unmatched junction bases: 8. The CDR3 reads CASSRDRDGTDTQYF. CDR3 nucleotides: TGTGCCAGCAGCCGGGACAGGGATGGCACAGATACGCAGTATTTT. Full variable domain (missing parts from reference TRBV19 and TRBJ2-3): DGGITQSPKYLFRKEGQNVTLSCEQNLNHDAMYWYRQDPGQGLRLIYYSQIVNDFQKGDIAEGYSVSREKKESFPLTVTSAQKNPTAFYLCASSRDRDGTDTQYFGPGTRLTVL.

The chain employs TRBV20-1 and TRBJ2-7; 8 bases line up with TRBD1. This CDR3 has 16 residues. Trimming removed 0 bases from V and 3 bases from J; junction bases left unmatched: 10. Germline lookup yields CDR1 DFQATT and CDR2 SNEGSKA (reference sequence). The CDR3 is CSARDPWTGTHYEQYF. The CDR3 DNA follows: TGCAGTGCTAGAGATCCCTGGACAGGGACCCACTACGAGCAGTACTTC.

In its sample, this clonotype was seen many times. This chain links TRBV28 with TRBJ2-5, with D possibly matching TRBD1 (6 bases). Germline-derived CDR1 and CDR2 are MDHEN and SYDVKM. The V end lost 6 bases, the J end lost 7 bases, and 18 bases lay between the germline ends. The CDR3 runs to 14 residues. CDR3 loop: CASREPGQLGTQYF. CDR3 DNA sequence: TGTGCCAGCAGAGAACCGGGACAACTAGGGACCCAGTACTTC.

V is TRBV20-1 and J is TRBJ1-1; D gene uncertain. Per germline, CDR1 DFQATT and CDR2 SNEGSKA (reference sequence). Trimming stripped 0 bases from V and 10 bases from J, with 6 bases between. The CDR3 extends over 10 amino acids. CDR3 sequence reads: CSARDIGAFF. The DNA for the CDR3 is TGCAGTGCTAGAGATATAGGAGCTTTCTTT.

This chain joins TRBV20-1 and TRBJ2-1, with D unresolved. V was pared by 1 base and J by 4 bases, with 14 bases between. The CDR3 has 15 residues. The germline gives CDR1 DFQATT, CDR2 SNEGSKA (reference sequence). The CDR3 spells CSARGNRMQYNEQFF. Written as DNA, the CDR3 is TGCAGTGCTAGAGGGAACCGGATGCAATACAATGAGCAGTTCTTC.

The rearrangement joins TRBV29-1 to TRBJ2-3; TRBD2 aligns across 14 bases. The junction had 6 bases not matched to a gene; V was cut back by 7 bases and J by 0 bases. Germline CDR1 is SQVTM and CDR2 is ANQGSEA. The CDR3 covers 16 residues. CDR3 DNA: TGCAGCGCTTCCGGGACTAGCGGGAGTAGCACAGATACGCAGTATTTT. It is translated as CSASGTSGSSTDTQYF.